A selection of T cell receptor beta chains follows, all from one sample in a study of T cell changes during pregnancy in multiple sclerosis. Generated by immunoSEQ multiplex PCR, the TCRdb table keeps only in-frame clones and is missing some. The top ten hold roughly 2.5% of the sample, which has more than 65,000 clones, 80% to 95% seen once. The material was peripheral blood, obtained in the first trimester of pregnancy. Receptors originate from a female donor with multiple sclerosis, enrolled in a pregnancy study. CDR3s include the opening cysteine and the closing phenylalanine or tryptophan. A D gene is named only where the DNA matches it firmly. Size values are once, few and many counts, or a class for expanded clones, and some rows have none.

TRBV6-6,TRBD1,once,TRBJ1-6,CASSWGQNSPLHF,TGTGCCAGCAGTTGGGGACAGAATTCACCCCTCCACTTT
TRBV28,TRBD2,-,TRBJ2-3,CASSTLPGLGRGDTQYF,TGTGCCAGCAGCACGCTCCCGGGACTAGGTCGTGGAGATACGCAGTATTTT
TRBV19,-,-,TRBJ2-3,CASSIGDTQYF,TGTGCCAGTAGTATCGGGGATACGCAGTATTTT
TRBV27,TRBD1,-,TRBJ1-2,CASSHGQERESYGYTF,TGTGCCAGCAGTCATGGACAGGAAAGGGAGTCCTATGGCTACACCTTC
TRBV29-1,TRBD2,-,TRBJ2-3,CSVEPDRTSGSRDTQYF,TGCAGCGTTGAACCCGATCGGACTAGCGGGAGCCGGGATACGCAGTATTTT
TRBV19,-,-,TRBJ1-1,CASSIRGGYTEAFF,TGTGCCAGTAGTATACGAGGAGGTTACACTGAAGCTTTCTTT
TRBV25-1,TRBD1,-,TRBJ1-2,CASSDTGVDYGYTF,TGTGCCAGCAGTGATACAGGGGTGGACTATGGCTACACCTTC
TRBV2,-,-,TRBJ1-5,CASSGGRESNQPQHF,TGTGCCAGCAGTGGGGGGCGCGAGAGCAATCAGCCCCAGCATTTT
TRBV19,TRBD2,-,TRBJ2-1,CASSLTSGGSYNEQFF,TGTGCCAGTAGTCTAACTAGCGGGGGCTCCTACAATGAGCAGTTCTTC
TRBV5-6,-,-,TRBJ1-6,CASSHTVGPNSPLHF,TGTGCCAGCAGCCACACGGTGGGGCCTAATTCACCCCTCCACTTT
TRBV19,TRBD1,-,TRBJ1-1,CASSIKGTGEAFF,TGTGCCAGTAGTATAAAGGGGACAGGGGAAGCTTTCTTT
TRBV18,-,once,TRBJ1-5,CASATGTPSNQPQHF,TGTGCCAGTGCTACCGGGACACCAAGCAATCAGCCCCAGCATTTT
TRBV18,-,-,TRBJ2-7,CASSRETGEQYF,TGTGCCAGCTCACGAGAAACAGGGGAGCAGTACTTC
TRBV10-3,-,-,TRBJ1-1,CAIKSHTGVRTEAFF,TGTGCCATCAAGTCCCACACCGGGGTGCGAACTGAAGCTTTCTTT
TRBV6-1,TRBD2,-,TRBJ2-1,CASSLGGRVDNEQFF,TGTGCCAGCAGTCTGGGGGGGAGAGTGGACAATGAGCAGTTCTTC
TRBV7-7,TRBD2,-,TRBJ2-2,CASSPLAGGAGELFF,TGTGCCAGCAGCCCTCTAGCGGGGGGGGCCGGGGAGCTGTTTTTT
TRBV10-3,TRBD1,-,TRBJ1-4,CAIRTGDDEKLFF,TGTGCCATCCGGACAGGGGATGATGAAAAACTGTTTTTT
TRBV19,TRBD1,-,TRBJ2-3,CASSFGQGLTDTQYF,TGTGCCAGTAGCTTCGGACAGGGACTCACAGATACGCAGTATTTT